These 31 T cell receptor beta chains came from one sample sequenced in a study of CD8 T cells in ankylosing spondylitis. One entry per CDR3 protein, called by TCRdb with MiXCR from the 5' RACE reads. The sample lists about 200,000 distinct CDR3 sequences, about 26% occurring once. Sequencing was carried out using blood, either unsorted or a sorted T cell fraction (not recorded which). The receptors here all came from a male donor with ankylosing spondylitis or in good health (not recorded which).

There are many counts of this clonotype. The chain is built from TRBV27 and TRBJ1-2, with unresolved D. CDR3 length equals 14 residues. The germline V and J ends were trimmed by 5 bases and 1 base, with 11 bases remaining between them. Germline loops: CDR1 MNHEY, CDR2 SMNVEV (reference sequence). CDR3 sequence (DNA): TGTGCCAGCAGTAGGTTGTCTGTTAACTATGGCTACACCTTC. Protein sequence: CASSRLSVNYGYTF.

Many counts were recorded for this clonotype. This sequence joins TRBV27 and TRBJ2-5; tentative D call: TRBD2 (6 bases). The length of the CDR3 is 14 residues. Germline assignment: CDR1 MNHEY and CDR2 SMNVEV (reference sequence). V shed 6 bases and J shed 4 bases, with 15 bases lying between them. The CDR3 DNA sequence: TGTGCCAGCAGACAACCGGGGGAAGGAGAGACCCAGTACTTC. Its translation: CASRQPGEGETQYF.

This clonotype was counted ten times or more. CDR3 in DNA: TGTGCCAGCAGTTACGGCGGGAGCTCCTACAATGAGCAGTTCTTC. Its protein is CASSYGGSSYNEQFF. The chain is built from TRBV6-2 or TRBV6-3 and TRBJ2-1, with TRBD2 identical over 7 bases. The V segment lost 2 bases and the J segment 0 bases; nucleotides outside the gene matches: 1. Germline V gene data show CDR1 as MNHEY and CDR2 as SVGEGT. The CDR3 is 15 residues long.

The chain links TRBV5-1 to TRBJ2-1; TRBD1 aligns across 9 bases. Per germline, CDR1 SGHRS and CDR2 YFSETQ. V gave up 2 bases and J gave up 5 bases; unmatched junction bases: 8. This CDR3 contains 16 residues. The CDR3 DNA reads as TGCGCCAGCAGCTTAAAGCTCCGGGACAGGGACAATGAGCAGTTCTTC. As protein: CASSLKLRDRDNEQFF.

V usage is TRBV20-1 and J usage is TRBJ2-1, with D unclear. CDR1 is DFQATT and CDR2 is SNEGSKA in the germline V gene (reference sequence). Trimming pared 3 bases from V and 2 bases from J, leaving 14 bases between. This CDR3 spans 15 amino acids. The CDR3 DNA sequence: TGCAGTGCTAGTCCGGCCGCTAAAGCCTACAATGAGCAGTTCTTC. Its protein product is CSASPAAKAYNEQFF.

The chain recombines TRBV9 with TRBJ1-5; D remains unclear. The V end was cut by 4 bases, the J end by 5 bases, with 10 bases between. This CDR3 has 13 residues. Germline lookup yields CDR1 SGDLS and CDR2 YYNGEE. The CDR3 nucleotides are TGTGCCAGCAGCCTCGGTGATCATCAGCCCCAGCATTTT. Protein sequence: CASSLGDHQPQHF.

This clonotype came up many times. The genes are TRBV6-5 and TRBJ2-1; TRBD2 matches 9 bases. The CDR3 consists of 12 residues. Germline V gives CDR1 MNHEY, CDR2 SVGAGI. After removal of 5 bases from V and 10 bases from J, the junction contained 3 bases not matched to a gene. The CDR3 DNA reads TGTGCCAGCAGTGCCGCGGGAGGGGAGCAGTTCTTC. Protein: CASSAAGGEQFF.

A few counts support this clonotype. The chain joins TRBV20-1 to TRBJ2-1; 8 positions agree with TRBD2. This CDR3 region has 15 residues. Germline values: CDR1 DFQATT, CDR2 SNEGSKA (reference sequence). Trimming took 2 bases from V and 4 from J; bases not matched to a gene: 7. The CDR3 region has the DNA TGCAGTGCTAGACCCCTAGCGGGCACGTACAATGAGCAGTTCTTC. Amino acids: CSARPLAGTYNEQFF.

The chain is built from TRBV12-3 or TRBV12-4 and TRBJ2-2; D might be TRBD1 (5 bases). There are 13 residues in the CDR3. Trimming pared 6 bases from V and 3 bases from J, leaving 8 bases between. The CDR3 sequence: CASSLRDTGELFF. The CDR3 DNA reads as TGTGCCAGCAGCCTCAGGGACACCGGGGAGCTGTTTTTT.

This clonotype was recorded only once. The chain has TRBV5-1 and TRBJ2-7; tentative D call: TRBD2 (6 bases). V was shortened by 4 bases and J by 6 bases, with 20 bases between the two germline ends. This CDR3 is 15 amino acids long. Germline V gene sequence: CDR1 SGHRS, CDR2 YFSETQ. The CDR3 DNA follows: TGCGCCAGCAGCCAGGGAGGCCAAGCTCCCCTCGAGCAGTACTTC. Translated, it gives CASSQGGQAPLEQYF.

The chain has TRBV7-9 and TRBJ2-3; 7 nucleotides agree with TRBD2. The germline gives CDR1 SEHNR, CDR2 FQNEAQ (reference sequence). The V and J ends lost 4 bases and 4 bases, in that order; junction bases with no gene match: 5. CDR3 length equals 14 residues. The CDR3 DNA follows: TGTGCCAGCAGCTCCGGGACTATCGCAGATACGCAGTATTTT. This gives the protein CASSSGTIADTQYF.

In its sample, this clonotype was seen a few times. The rearrangement uses TRBV6-5 and TRBJ1-6; D remains unclear. Germline loops: CDR1 MNHEY, CDR2 SVGAGI. V was pared by 3 bases and J by 0 bases, with 6 bases between. The CDR3 sequence is 15 residues long. The CDR3 region is CASSYGDSYNSPLHF. The CDR3 DNA sequence: TGTGCCAGCAGTTATGGGGACTCCTATAATTCACCCCTCCACTTT.

This clonotype was observed many times. The rearrangement uses TRBV20-1 and TRBJ2-7; the D gene could be TRBD1 or TRBD2 (5 bases each). V was trimmed by 6 bases and J by 6 bases, leaving 15 bases between them. The CDR3 covers 12 residues. The germline CDR1 and CDR2 sequences are DFQATT and SNEGSKA (reference sequence). CDR3 DNA: TGCAGTGCGTGGCAGGGAGTAGGCGAGCAGTACTTC. It encodes CSAWQGVGEQYF.

This clonotype was recorded a few times. The rearrangement uses TRBV5-1 and TRBJ2-2; 8 nucleotides line up with TRBD1. The CDR3 loop spans 16 amino acids. Germline CDR1 SGHRS, CDR2 YFSETQ. Trimming cost V 5 bases and J 0 bases; bases outside gene matches: 6. The CDR3: CASSLPGQANTGELFF. CDR3 bases: TGCGCCAGCAGTTTGCCGGGACAGGCGAACACCGGGGAGCTGTTTTTT.

This clonotype was seen a handful of times. The V call is TRBV5-1, the J call TRBJ2-1; D is perhaps TRBD1 (9 bases). The length of the CDR3 is 17 residues. Germline V CDR1 and CDR2: SGHRS, YFSETQ. V dropped 0 bases and J dropped 8 bases, with 21 bases sitting between them. CDR3 amino acids: CASSLGRGDRVVDEQFF. The DNA for the CDR3 is TGCGCCAGCAGCTTGGGGCGGGGGGACAGGGTTGTCGATGAGCAGTTCTTC.

This clonotype was seen repeatedly, ten times or more. This chain joins TRBV2 and TRBJ2-2; a possible D gene is TRBD1 (6 bases). CDR3 length: 15 residues. Per the germline V gene, CDR1 is SNHLY and CDR2 is FYNNEI. The V gene lost 8 bases and the J gene lost 1 base, with 14 bases spanning the gap. The CDR3 spells CASGKDSLNTGELFF. DNA of the CDR3: TGTGCCAGCGGGAAGGACAGCTTGAACACCGGGGAGCTGTTTTTT.

The chain recombines TRBV29-1 with TRBJ2-7; D may be TRBD2 (6 bases). The germline CDR1 and CDR2 sequences are SQVTM and ANQGSEA. This CDR3 spans 14 amino acids. V was cut by 4 bases and J by 1 base, with 14 bases left in between. The CDR3 DNA reads as TGCAGCGTTGCGGTCGCGGGGAGATCCTACGAGCAGTACTTC. Translating gives CSVAVAGRSYEQYF.

This clonotype has a count of ten or more. This chain joins TRBV6-5 and TRBJ2-1; no clear D gene. The CDR3 runs 16 residues. Germline V gene data show CDR1 as MNHEY and CDR2 as SVGAGI. V was clipped by 2 bases and J by 0 bases, with 11 bases between them. The CDR3 protein is CASSYGLVRSYNEQFF. The CDR3 region has the DNA TGTGCCAGCAGTTACGGCTTGGTCCGCTCCTACAATGAGCAGTTCTTC.

This clonotype came up many times. The chain is built from TRBV29-1 and TRBJ2-1; 7 bases are a match to TRBD1. The V and J ends lost 4 bases and 0 bases, in that order; junction bases with no gene match: 0. This CDR3 region has 13 residues. Germline CDR1 SQVTM, CDR2 ANQGSEA. CDR3 sequence reads: CSVGDSSYNEQFF. The CDR3 DNA follows: TGCAGCGTTGGGGACAGCTCCTACAATGAGCAGTTCTTC.

The table lists this clonotype with many counts. This chain uses TRBV29-1 with TRBJ2-3; TRBD1 agrees at 7 bases. J gave up 4 bases and V 4 bases, and 11 bases lay outside the gene matches. The CDR3 is made up of 15 amino acids. Germline V lookup: CDR1 SQVTM, CDR2 ANQGSEA. The CDR3 sequence: CSVVGDSHGSDTQYF. DNA of the CDR3: TGCAGCGTTGTAGGGGACAGTCACGGATCAGATACGCAGTATTTT.

This clonotype has just a few counts. The chain uses TRBV5-1 and TRBJ2-7; the D gene is possibly TRBD1 (6 bases). The germline V gene has CDR1 SGHRS and CDR2 YFSETQ. The CDR3 length is 17 residues. Trimming took 0 bases from V and 0 from J, leaving 16 bases between them. CDR3 nucleotides: TGCGCCAGCAGCTTGGGCGACAGACAGGCTACCTCCTACGAGCAGTACTTC. Residues: CASSLGDRQATSYEQYF.

As for this clonotype: It may be a read error: a sequence one base away is much more abundant. This chain links TRBV6-5 with TRBJ2-7; D might be TRBD2 (6 bases). This CDR3 has 14 residues. Germline V gene data show CDR1 as MNHEY and CDR2 as SVGAGI. With 4 bases removed from V and 2 bases from J, the gap between germline ends came to 12 bases. The CDR3 spells CASSLGLGAYEQYF. CDR3 sequence (DNA): TGTGCCAGCAGTTTGGGACTTGGCGCCTACGAGCAGTACTTC.

The sample holds many counts of this clonotype. The chain joins TRBV5-1 to TRBJ1-5, with 7 bases matching TRBD1. Germline CDR1 and CDR2: SGHRS and YFSETQ. The CDR3 sequence is 13 residues long. Losses at the gene ends were 3 bases for V and 5 bases for J; bases not matched to a gene: 2. The CDR3, as DNA: TGCGCCAGCAGCTCCACAGGGGATCAGCCCCAGCATTTT. Amino acids: CASSSTGDQPQHF.

V and J are TRBV20-1 and TRBJ2-5; 11 bases agree with TRBD2. The CDR3 consists of 15 residues. The germline V gene encodes CDR1 DFQATT and CDR2 SNEGSKA (reference sequence). The J segment lost 3 bases and the V segment lost 0 bases, leaving 3 bases of the junction unmatched. CDR3 amino acids: CSARDQTSGKETQYF. The CDR3 bases are TGCAGTGCTAGAGATCAGACTAGCGGGAAAGAGACCCAGTACTTC.

This clonotype came up a few times. The chain uses TRBV20-1 and TRBJ1-4, with D unresolved. The CDR3 runs 14 residues. Germline assignment: CDR1 DFQATT and CDR2 SNEGSKA (reference sequence). The V end was cut by 5 bases, the J end by 8 bases, with 18 bases between. In nucleotides, the CDR3 is TGCAGTGCTCGGGAGGACCGGTGGGAGGAAAAACTGTTTTTT. Residues: CSAREDRWEEKLFF.

This clonotype has a handful of counts. CDR3 region: CASSQVLGYYNEQFF. CDR3 in DNA: TGCGCCAGCAGCCAAGTGCTGGGTTACTACAATGAGCAGTTCTTC. J is TRBJ2-1 and V is TRBV4-3; D is unclear. Germline-derived CDR1 and CDR2 are LGHNA and YSLEER. This CDR3 has 15 residues. The germline V and J ends were trimmed by 1 base and 3 bases, with 10 bases remaining between them.

This clonotype turned up a few times. The V gene is TRBV20-1, the J gene TRBJ2-7; D is perhaps TRBD1 (5 bases). V lost 4 bases and J 1 base, leaving 8 bases between the germline ends. Per the germline V gene, CDR1 is DFQATT and CDR2 is SNEGSKA (reference sequence). There are 12 residues in the CDR3. For the CDR3, the DNA is TGCAGTGCTACCCGACAGTCCTACGAGCAGTACTTC. Protein product: CSATRQSYEQYF.

The chain has TRBV5-6 and TRBJ2-7; a possible D gene is TRBD2 (6 bases). Germline loops: CDR1 SGHDT, CDR2 YYEEEE. The CDR3 is 15 amino acids. Deletions cut 3 bases from V and 5 bases from J, with 18 bases between. Here the CDR3 DNA reads TGTGCCAGCAGCTATAGACTAGTACAGCTGGACGAGCAGTACTTC. Translating it yields CASSYRLVQLDEQYF.

The table lists this clonotype with a few counts. The chain is built from TRBV20-1 and TRBJ1-1, with 7 bases lining up with TRBD1. In germline, CDR1 is DFQATT, CDR2 SNEGSKA (reference sequence). This CDR3 contains 13 residues. After removal of 5 bases from V and 1 base from J, the junction contained 4 bases not matched to a gene. The CDR3 region has the DNA TGCAGTGCTCAAGGGACAGCGAACACTGAAGCTTTCTTT. Protein sequence: CSAQGTANTEAFF.

This clonotype was seen just once. V is TRBV6-5 and J is TRBJ1-6; unclear D gene. The V end was cut by 1 base, the J end by 9 bases, with 16 bases between. The germline V gene has CDR1 MNHEY and CDR2 SVGAGI. CDR3 size: 16 residues. CDR3 DNA: TGTGCCAGCAGTTACTACTCGGAGACAAGCGCTTCACCCCTCCACTTT. Protein product: CASSYYSETSASPLHF.

J is TRBJ2-1 and V is TRBV7-2; possibly TRBD1 for D (6 bases). This CDR3 spans 15 amino acids. V was shortened by 5 bases and J by 4 bases, with 15 bases between the two germline ends. Germline-derived CDR1 and CDR2 are SGHTA and FQGNSA. CDR3 sequence: CASSTEDSHYNEQFF. CDR3 DNA sequence: TGTGCCAGCAGCACCGAGGACAGCCATTACAATGAGCAGTTCTTC.